This T cell receptor beta chain was recovered during a study of control samples from healthy donors and cancer patients. Libraries were prepared by immunoSEQ multiplex PCR; TCRdb keeps only in-frame clonotypes and omits some of them. The profile shows some 250,000 clones, approximately 80% of them singletons. V was clipped by 5 bases and J by 2 bases; unmatched bases: 14. Per the germline V gene, CDR1 is MNHNY and CDR2 is SVGAGI (reference sequence). This CDR3 has 17 residues. The gene calls are TRBV6-6 and TRBJ1-2; 7 bases line up with TRBD1. Sequenced: PBMCs. The sequence derives from a woman aged 55-69 years with lung cancer. CDR3 sequence (DNA): TGTGCCAGCAGTCCGCGTGGCGCAGGGGGAACAAACTATGGCTACACCTTC. As protein: CASSPRGAGGTNYGYTF.